This T cell receptor (beta chain) was sequenced in a study of a mutant IDH1 vaccine in newly diagnosed glioma. Study background: Former treatment meant radiotherapy, temozolomide, or both; the majority had gotten both.

Profiled with immunoSEQ multiplex PCR; TCRdb holds only in-frame clones, not every one. The sample has about 38,000 clones, approximately 80% seen once. As regards this clone: Its specificity is unknown.

The time point denotes: week 5, during vaccination. Each dose of the vaccine consisted of 300 ug of mutant IDH1 20-mer peptide, with topical imiquimod. The CDR3 has 15 amino acids. V dropped 7 bases and J dropped 10 bases, with 20 bases sitting between them. In germline, CDR1 is MNHEY, CDR2 SVGAGI. V usage is TRBV6-5 and J usage is TRBJ1-6; D is perhaps TRBD1 (5 bases). The sequencing used PBMCs, collected from a glioma patient whose treatment included an IDH1 peptide vaccine. The receptor's source is a middle-aged man with glioma. CDR3 protein: CASTWDGRRGSPLHF. The CDR3 DNA is TGTGCCAGCACCTGGGACGGTCGACGAGGATCACCCCTCCACTTT.